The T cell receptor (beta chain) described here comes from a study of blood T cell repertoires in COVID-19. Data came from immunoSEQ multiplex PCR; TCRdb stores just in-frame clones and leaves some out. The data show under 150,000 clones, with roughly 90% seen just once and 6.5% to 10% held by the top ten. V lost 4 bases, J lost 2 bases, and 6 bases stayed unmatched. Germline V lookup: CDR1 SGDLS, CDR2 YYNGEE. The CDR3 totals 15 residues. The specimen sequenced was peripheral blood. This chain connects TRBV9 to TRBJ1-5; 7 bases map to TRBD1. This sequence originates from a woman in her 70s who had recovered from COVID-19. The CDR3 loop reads CASSLGQAGNQPQHF. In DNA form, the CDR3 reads TGTGCCAGCAGCCTCGGACAGGCAGGCAATCAGCCCCAGCATTTT.